A single sample gave rise to the 21 T cell receptor beta chains below, sequenced in a study of cytotoxic CD8 clonotypes in ibrutinib-treated CLL. Here immunoSEQ multiplex PCR was the method, and the copy in TCRdb shows in-frame clones only, minus some. The data hold about 200,000 clones, with more than 70% observed a single time. The starting material was PBMCs, obtained after 12 months of ibrutinib treatment. The receptors here all came from a human donor with chronic lymphocytic leukemia.

V usage is TRBV7-9 and J usage is TRBJ2-7, with TRBD2 identical over 15 bases. Germline V gives CDR1 SEHNR, CDR2 FQNEAQ (reference sequence). V was pared by 5 bases and J by 1 base, with 9 bases of the junction left unmatched. There are 18 residues in the CDR3. The CDR3 reads CASSNGLAGGQRSYEQYF. The CDR3 DNA reads TGTGCCAGCAGCAACGGACTAGCGGGGGGGCAAAGGTCCTACGAGCAGTACTTC.

The chain carries TRBV10-1 and TRBJ2-1, with TRBD1 as a possible D gene (5 bases). Looked up from germline, CDR1 is WNHNN and CDR2 is SYGVQD (reference sequence). Trimming left V 0 bases short and J 3 bases short, with 12 bases between. The CDR3 runs 16 residues. This CDR3 reads CASSESGAINYNEQFF. CDR3 nucleotide sequence: TGCGCCAGCAGTGAGTCAGGGGCTATAAACTACAATGAGCAGTTCTTC.

The chain recombines TRBV19 with TRBJ2-2; 12 bases are shared with TRBD2. Trimming removed 10 bases from V and 8 bases from J; junction bases left unmatched: 8. Germline CDR1 LNHDA, CDR2 SQIVND (reference sequence). The CDR3 sequence is 14 residues long. For the CDR3, the DNA is TGTGCCACCACTTCTAGCGGGGGGGCTGGGGAGCTGTTTTTT. It yields the protein CATTSSGGAGELFF.

This chain links TRBV25-1 with TRBJ1-2; 8 bases agree with TRBD1. Per germline, CDR1 MGHDK and CDR2 SYGVNS. CDR3 length: 14 residues. V lost 2 bases, J lost 4 bases, and 3 bases stayed unmatched. CDR3 loop: CASSERTGLYGYTF. The CDR3 nucleotides are TGTGCCAGCAGTGAACGGACAGGGCTCTATGGCTACACCTTC.

The chain couples TRBV4-1 to TRBJ1-4; maybe TRBD1 (5 bases). The CDR3 runs 14 residues. The germline V gene has CDR1 MGHRA and CDR2 YSYEKL. The V gene lost 4 bases and the J gene lost 7 bases, with 13 bases spanning the gap. CDR3 sequence (DNA): TGCGCCAGCAGCCCCAGGGAATGGGCTGAAAAACTGTTTTTT. Translating it yields CASSPREWAEKLFF.

This clone turned up a few times. The rearrangement uses TRBV4-1 and TRBJ1-2; D is unclear. The germline V and J ends were trimmed by 1 base and 2 bases, with 8 bases remaining between them. CDR1 is MGHRA, CDR2 YSYEKL, per germline. There are 14 residues in the CDR3. The CDR3 reads CASSQAPPNYGYTF. CDR3 coding DNA: TGCGCCAGCAGCCAAGCCCCCCCGAACTATGGCTACACCTTC.

The rearrangement joins TRBV4-1 to TRBJ2-7; 8 positions agree with TRBD1. This CDR3 is 15 amino acids long. Germline lookup yields CDR1 MGHRA and CDR2 YSYEKL. The J segment lost 2 bases and the V segment lost 4 bases, leaving 7 bases of the junction unmatched. The CDR3 loop reads CASSPTGVSAYEQYF. The CDR3 bases are TGCGCCAGCAGCCCGACAGGGGTTTCGGCCTACGAGCAGTACTTC.

V usage is TRBV6-5 and J usage is TRBJ2-1; TRBD2 agrees at 11 bases. CDR3 length: 15 residues. CDR1 is MNHEY, CDR2 SVGAGI, per germline. With V trimmed by 6 bases and J by 2 bases, 3 bases remained unmatched. The CDR3 DNA sequence: TGTGCCAGCAGGATTAGCGGGGGGGCCTACAATGAGCAGTTCTTC. It is translated as CASRISGGAYNEQFF.

This clone was recorded only once. The rearrangement links TRBV11-2 to TRBJ2-1; possible D gene TRBD1, 5 bases. V lost 5 bases and J lost 2, with 13 bases in between. Germline V lookup: CDR1 SGHAT, CDR2 FQNNGV. The CDR3 extends over 15 amino acids. CDR3 in amino acids: CASSPPAGTYNEQFF. In DNA form, the CDR3 reads TGTGCCAGCAGCCCACCAGCAGGGACCTACAATGAGCAGTTCTTC.

As DNA, the CDR3 is TGTGCCAGCAGGCCCGCCCTGGAGCGCACTCGGTACGAGCAGTACTTC. Translating gives CASRPALERTRYEQYF. The V call is TRBV11-2, the J call TRBJ2-7; D remains ambiguous. This CDR3 region has 16 residues. Looked up from germline, CDR1 is SGHAT and CDR2 is FQNNGV. Between the trimmed V and J ends, which lost 6 bases and 4 bases, there was a span of 22 bases.

The chain is built from TRBV27 and TRBJ1-2, with D perhaps TRBD1 (6 bases). Trimming removed 5 bases from V and 4 bases from J, with 23 bases in between. CDR1 is MNHEY, CDR2 SMNVEV, per germline (reference sequence). CDR3 length: 17 amino acids. The CDR3 coding sequence is TGTGCCAGCAGTCGGCGACAGGCCCCAGCGGACTTCTATGGCTACACCTTC. It encodes CASSRRQAPADFYGYTF.

This clone is a singleton in its sample. A read error may account for a junction end that differs from germline. V is TRBV5-1 and J is TRBJ1-5, with D unresolved. The CDR3 contains 15 residues. Germline V gene data show CDR1 as SGHRS and CDR2 as YFSETQ. This CDR3 reads CASSLGPSGKQPQHF. The CDR3 DNA follows: TGCGCCAGCAGCTTGGGCCCCAGTGGCAAGCAGCCCCAGCATTTT.

The gene calls are TRBV4-2 and TRBJ2-7, with TRBD1 matching 8 bases. This CDR3 is 16 amino acids long. In germline, CDR1 is LGHNA, CDR2 YNFKEQ. J gave up 7 bases and V 0 bases, and 11 bases lay outside the gene matches. The CDR3 region is CASSQDGTGGRREQYF. The CDR3 nucleotides read TGTGCCAGCAGCCAAGATGGAACAGGGGGTAGGAGGGAGCAGTACTTC.

This chain uses TRBV29-1 with TRBJ1-1; D is unclear. Between the trimmed V and J ends, which lost 4 bases and 5 bases, there was a span of 20 bases. The CDR3 runs to 15 residues. Germline V gene lookup returns CDR1 SQVTM and CDR2 ANQGSEA. CDR3 sequence: CSVVRQRASWTEAFF. CDR3 DNA sequence: TGCAGCGTTGTGCGTCAGAGGGCGAGTTGGACTGAAGCTTTCTTT.

This chain links TRBV5-8 with TRBJ2-5; 9 nucleotides line up with TRBD1. Trimming removed 4 bases from V and 1 base from J; junction bases left unmatched: 5. The CDR3 loop spans 15 amino acids. Germline CDR1 is SGHTS and CDR2 is YDEGEE. CDR3 DNA: TGTGCCAGCAGCGACAGGGGGACATTCCAAGAGACCCAGTACTTC. It is translated as CASSDRGTFQETQYF.

This rearrangement joins TRBV7-9 to TRBJ1-5; 7 bases line up with TRBD1. The CDR3 contains 13 residues. J was trimmed by 7 bases and V by 5 bases; bases with no gene match: 5. Germline V gives CDR1 SEHNR, CDR2 FQNEAQ (reference sequence). The CDR3 nucleotides read TGTGCCAGCAGCCCGACAGGGAACCAGCCCCAGCATTTT. Its protein is CASSPTGNQPQHF.

This clone came up a few times. This chain links TRBV28 with TRBJ1-3; D gene ambiguous. Trimming cost V 3 bases and J 2 bases, with 14 bases left between them. Germline CDR1 MDHEN, CDR2 SYDVKM. This CDR3 has 16 residues. In DNA, the CDR3 is TGTGCCAGCAGTTTCGGGTGGGCTCCAACTGGAAACACCATATATTTT. It translates to CASSFGWAPTGNTIYF.

This clone was seen more than once but under ten times. The chain uses TRBV29-1 and TRBJ1-2; perhaps TRBD1 as D (6 bases). There are 14 residues in the CDR3. V was clipped by 2 bases and J by 4 bases, with 14 bases between them. The V gene's germline CDR1 is SQVTM and CDR2 ANQGSEA. The CDR3 DNA reads as TGCAGCGTTGAACGCCAGGGGAAGGGCTATGGCTACACCTTC. This encodes CSVERQGKGYGYTF.

As DNA, the CDR3 is TGTGCCAGTAGCGAACAGGGTCTTGGCTACACCTTC. This gives the protein CASSEQGLGYTF. J is TRBJ1-2 and V is TRBV19, with D perhaps matching TRBD1 (6 bases). The germline V and J ends were trimmed by 6 bases and 7 bases, with 12 bases remaining between them. The CDR3 totals 12 residues. The germline V gene has CDR1 LNHDA and CDR2 SQIVND (reference sequence).

V gene TRBV7-2 combines with J gene TRBJ2-2; D is unresolved. CDR3 size: 13 residues. The germline V gene encodes CDR1 SGHTA and CDR2 FQGNSA. Deletions cut 5 bases from V and 6 bases from J, with 10 bases between. CDR3 sequence (DNA): TGTGCCAGCAGCCGCTATGAGGCCGGGGAGCTGTTTTTT. Amino acids: CASSRYEAGELFF.

The J gene is TRBJ1-1, the V gene TRBV7-6; D is ambiguous. CDR3 length equals 13 residues. The germline V gene encodes CDR1 SGHVS and CDR2 FNYEAQ. Between the trimmed V and J ends, which lost 0 bases and 1 base, there was a span of 3 bases. DNA for the CDR3: TGTGCCAGCAGCTTAGCCAGGAACACTGAAGCTTTCTTT. It translates to CASSLARNTEAFF.